A single sample is the source of the 16 T cell receptor beta chains below, sequenced in a study of blood T cell repertoires in COVID-19 (TCRdb year 2020). The library was built by means of the immunoSEQ multiplex PCR assay. TCRdb re-hosts the immuneACCESS table, in-frame sequences only. Its copies lack some clones; in the studies checked, an unresolved V gene accounts for under half of them, and the cause for the rest is not known. The sample table shows 60,000 to 90,000 clones, and roughly 84% are seen once. Around 24% of the sample lies in the top ten. The material sequenced was peripheral blood. Every receptor here comes from a woman aged 45-65 years with acute or convalescent COVID-19.

The V call is TRBV5-4, the J call TRBJ1-6; D ambiguous. Per germline, CDR1 SGHNT and CDR2 YYREEE (reference sequence). The CDR3 is 14 amino acids. The V end lost 0 bases, the J end lost 5 bases, and 6 bases lay between the germline ends. The CDR3 sequence: CASSLVQDNSPLHF. DNA of the CDR3: TGTGCCAGCAGCTTGGTGCAGGATAATTCACCCCTCCACTTT. The variable domain in full, with the rest retrieved from reference TRBV5-4 and TRBJ1-6, is ETGVTQSPTHLIKTRGQQVTLRCSSQSGHNTVSWYQQALGQGPQFIFQYYREEENGRGNFPPRFSGLQFPNYSSELNVNALELDDSALYLCASSLVQDNSPLHFGNGTRLTVT.

V is TRBV13 and J is TRBJ1-5; the D is unclear. CDR1 PRHDT and CDR2 FYEKMQ come from the germline V gene (reference sequence). Trimming shortened V by 0 bases and J by 5 bases, and 2 bases separated the two germline ends. CDR3 size: 12 residues. The CDR3 is CASSLGDQPQHF. The CDR3 nucleotides read TGTGCCAGCAGCTTAGGCGATCAGCCCCAGCATTTT.

This chain links TRBV18 with TRBJ1-2; D remains unclear. The germline V gene encodes CDR1 KGHSH and CDR2 LQKENI. This CDR3 is built from 11 residues. The V gene lost 9 bases and the J gene lost 4 bases, with 9 bases spanning the gap. The CDR3 bases are TGTGCCAGAGCACGATTCTATGGCTACACCTTC. Its translation: CARARFYGYTF.

The gene calls are TRBV6-6 and TRBJ1-2, with no clear D. The V end lost 5 bases, the J end lost 4 bases, and 14 bases lay between the germline ends. Germline V CDR1 and CDR2: MNHNY, SVGAGI (reference sequence). The CDR3 is made up of 14 amino acids. The DNA of the CDR3 is TGTGCCAGCAGTACCTCCGGGAGCACCTATGGCTACACCTTC. Amino acid sequence: CASSTSGSTYGYTF.

The chain joins TRBV19 to TRBJ1-5; 11 bases line up with TRBD1. CDR3 size: 16 residues. CDR1 is LNHDA and CDR2 is SQIVND in the germline V gene (reference sequence). Germline trimming cut 4 bases from V and 4 bases from J; bases unmatched to any gene: 6. CDR3 coding DNA: TGTGCCAGTAGTACGGGACAGGGGGGTTGGAATCAGCCCCAGCATTTT. This sequence encodes CASSTGQGGWNQPQHF.

V gene TRBV9 combines with J gene TRBJ1-3; 8 bases fit TRBD1. The ends lost 4 bases at V and 4 bases at J; junction bases unmatched: 16. From germline, CDR1 is SGDLS and CDR2 YYNGEE. This CDR3 has 18 amino acids. CDR3 in DNA: TGTGCCAGCAGCCCCCGACGACAGGGGCCTTTTGTGGGAAACACCATATATTTT. It translates to CASSPRRQGPFVGNTIYF.

CDR3 sequence (DNA): TGCGCCAGCAGCCCCCGCGGGGTGGGAGTGATCGCAGATACGCAGTATTTT. Its protein product is CASSPRGVGVIADTQYF. V usage is TRBV5-1 and J usage is TRBJ2-3, with D perhaps TRBD2 (6 bases). This CDR3 has 17 amino acids. V was clipped by 4 bases and J by 4 bases, with 22 bases between them. Per germline, CDR1 SGHRS and CDR2 YFSETQ. The whole variable domain, remainder taken from reference TRBV5-1 and TRBJ2-3, is KAGVTQTPRYLIKTRGQQVTLSCSPISGHRSVSWYQQTPGQGLQFLFEYFSETQRNKGNFPGRFSGRQFSNSRSEMNVSTLELGDSALYLCASSPRGVGVIADTQYFGPGTRLTVL.

The chain is built from TRBV20-1 and TRBJ2-1, with D tentatively TRBD2 (6 bases). V gave up 3 bases and J gave up 6 bases, with 18 bases separating them. This CDR3 has 15 residues. Germline CDR1 and CDR2: DFQATT and SNEGSKA (reference sequence). The CDR3 here is CSASKPGLSFNEQFF. CDR3 nucleotides: TGCAGTGCTAGTAAACCGGGACTTAGTTTCAATGAGCAGTTCTTC.

The V gene is TRBV5-4, the J gene TRBJ2-2; TRBD1 aligns across 7 bases. The J segment lost 0 bases and the V segment lost 4 bases, leaving 12 bases of the junction unmatched. This CDR3 has 18 residues. The germline CDR1 and CDR2 sequences are SGHNT and YYREEE (reference sequence). CDR3 sequence reads: CASSIRTGGAPNTGELFF. For the CDR3, the DNA is TGTGCCAGCAGCATCAGGACAGGTGGGGCCCCGAACACCGGGGAGCTGTTTTTT.

The chain joins TRBV28 to TRBJ2-4, with D perhaps matching TRBD1 (5 bases). The CDR3 runs 16 residues. Per the germline V gene, CDR1 is MDHEN and CDR2 is SYDVKM. V was shortened by 1 base and J by 0 bases, with 10 bases between the two germline ends. In DNA, the CDR3 is TGTGCCAGCAGTTTATCTGACAGTATAGCCAAAAACATTCAGTACTTC. Translation: CASSLSDSIAKNIQYF.

The V and J genes are TRBV10-1 and TRBJ1-5; tentatively, D is TRBD1 (5 bases). This CDR3 spans 17 amino acids. The V gene lost 2 bases and the J gene lost 0 bases, with 14 bases spanning the gap. The germline CDR1 and CDR2 sequences are WNHNN and SYGVQD (reference sequence). The CDR3 region is CASSEPQGLYSNQPQHF. CDR3 DNA sequence: TGCGCCAGCAGTGAGCCCCAGGGACTATATAGCAATCAGCCCCAGCATTTT.

The J gene is TRBJ2-1, the V gene TRBV10-3, with 11 nucleotides matching TRBD2. The germline V gene encodes CDR1 ENHRY and CDR2 SYGVKD. There are 15 residues in the CDR3. Trimming took 5 bases from V and 7 from J; bases not matched to a gene: 7. CDR3 region: CAISFTSGSRNEQFF. The DNA for the CDR3 is TGTGCCATCAGTTTTACTAGCGGGAGTAGGAATGAGCAGTTCTTC.

The chain is built from TRBV2 and TRBJ2-3; no reliable D call. The CDR3 runs to 15 residues. CDR1 and CDR2 (germline): SNHLY, FYNNEI. The germline V and J ends were trimmed by 3 bases and 4 bases, with 14 bases remaining between them. CDR3 in amino acids: CASSERVSLPDTQYF. DNA of the CDR3: TGTGCCAGCAGTGAGCGCGTATCACTTCCAGATACGCAGTATTTT.

V and J are TRBV29-1 and TRBJ2-7; 10 bases line up with TRBD2. The V and J ends lost 7 bases and 5 bases, in that order; junction bases with no gene match: 14. CDR1 is SQVTM, CDR2 ANQGSEA, per germline. The CDR3 contains 15 residues. CDR3 protein: CSDKKREGILNEQYF. In nucleotides, the CDR3 is TGCAGCGATAAAAAGCGGGAGGGTATTTTAAACGAGCAGTACTTC.

This CDR3 is CASKMGRAYEQYF. The CDR3 bases are TGTGCCAGCAAAATGGGTCGGGCCTACGAGCAGTACTTC. This chain links TRBV6-5 with TRBJ2-7; D gene unclear. V lost 7 bases and J 2 bases, leaving 12 bases between the germline ends. This CDR3 comprises 13 residues. CDR1 is MNHEY, CDR2 SVGAGI, per germline.

This rearrangement joins TRBV7-2 to TRBJ1-2; 9 bases line up with TRBD1. Germline V gene data show CDR1 as SGHTA and CDR2 as FQGNSA. The CDR3 spans 14 residues. V lost 7 bases, J lost 5 bases, and 8 bases stayed unmatched. CDR3 DNA sequence: TGTGCCAGCAACAGGGGAGGGACAGGGTATGGCTACACCTTC. Amino acids: CASNRGGTGYGYTF.